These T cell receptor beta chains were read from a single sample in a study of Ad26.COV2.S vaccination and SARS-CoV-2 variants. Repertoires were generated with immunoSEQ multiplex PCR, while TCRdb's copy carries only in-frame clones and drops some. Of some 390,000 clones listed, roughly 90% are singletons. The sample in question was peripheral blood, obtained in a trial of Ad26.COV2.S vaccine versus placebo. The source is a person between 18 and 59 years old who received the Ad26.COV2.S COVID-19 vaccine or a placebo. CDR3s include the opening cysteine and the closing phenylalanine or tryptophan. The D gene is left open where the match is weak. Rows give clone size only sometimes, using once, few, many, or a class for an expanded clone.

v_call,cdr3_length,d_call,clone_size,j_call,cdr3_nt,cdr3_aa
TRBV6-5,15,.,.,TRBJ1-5,TGTGCCAGCAGTTACTCAATATGGGGGAATCAGCCCCAGCATTTT,CASSYSIWGNQPQHF
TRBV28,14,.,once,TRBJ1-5,TGTGCCAGCAGTTTAATTCCGGGAAATCAGCCCCAGCATTTT,CASSLIPGNQPQHF
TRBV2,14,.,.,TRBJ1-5,TGTGCCAGCAGTGAATTAGCCCTTGATCAGCCCCAGCATTTT,CASSELALDQPQHF
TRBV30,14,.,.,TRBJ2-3,TGTGCCTGGACAACCGGGAGCTCCACAGATACGCAGTATTTT,CAWTTGSSTDTQYF
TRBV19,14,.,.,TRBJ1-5,TGTGCCAGTACCCCAAGGACAGCCAATCAGCCCCAGCATTTT,CASTPRTANQPQHF
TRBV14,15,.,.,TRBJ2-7,TGTGCCAGCAGCCAAGTCCAGGGCTGGATAGGCGAGCAGTACTTC,CASSQVQGWIGEQYF
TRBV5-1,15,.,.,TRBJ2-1,TGCGCCAGCAGCTTCCCGGGGCGGAATTACAATGAGCAGTTCTTC,CASSFPGRNYNEQFF
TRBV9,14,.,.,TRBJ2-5,TGTGCCAGCAGCGCCACCCAGGGGGGGGAGACCCAGTACTTC,CASSATQGGETQYF
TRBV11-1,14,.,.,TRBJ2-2,TGTGCCAGCAGCTTGACAGAGCTCACCGGGGAGCTGTTTTTT,CASSLTELTGELFF
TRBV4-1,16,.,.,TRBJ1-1,TGCGCCAGCAGCCAAGATAGCAGGGTGAGAGTCACTGAAGCTTTCTTT,CASSQDSRVRVTEAFF
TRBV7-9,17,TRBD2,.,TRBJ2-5,TGTGCCAGCAGCGCCGGGACTAGCGGGAGGGCCGGGGAGACCCAGTACTTC,CASSAGTSGRAGETQYF
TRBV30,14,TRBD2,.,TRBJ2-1,TGTGCCTGGAGGGGACTACGAGGGTACAATGAGCAGTTCTTC,CAWRGLRGYNEQFF
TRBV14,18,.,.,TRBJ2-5,TGTGCCAGCAGCCAAAGGCCAGGGGGGAATGCAGGCCAAGAGACCCAGTACTTC,CASSQRPGGNAGQETQYF
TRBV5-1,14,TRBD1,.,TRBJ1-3,TGCGCCAGCAGCCGACAGGGTCTTGGAAACACCATATATTTT,CASSRQGLGNTIYF
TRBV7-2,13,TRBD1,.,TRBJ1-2,TGTGCCAGCATCTTGGACAGGGTAGACGGCTACACCTTC,CASILDRVDGYTF
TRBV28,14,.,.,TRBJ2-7,TGTGCCAGCAGTCCGGGCCAACCGCCGTCCGAGCAGTACTTC,CASSPGQPPSEQYF
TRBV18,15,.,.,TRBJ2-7,TGTGCCAGCTCACTGGCAGGATCGTCACCCTACGAGCAGTACTTC,CASSLAGSSPYEQYF
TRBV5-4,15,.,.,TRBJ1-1,TGTGCCAGCAGCCCGGGGGGGTTTTCGAACACTGAAGCTTTCTTT,CASSPGGFSNTEAFF
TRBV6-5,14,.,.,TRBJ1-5,TGTGCCAGCAGTTACTCTCAGGGTCGTCAGCCCCAGCATTTT,CASSYSQGRQPQHF
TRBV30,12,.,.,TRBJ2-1,TGTGCCTGGAACGGGCTCTACAATGAGCAGTTCTTC,CAWNGLYNEQFF
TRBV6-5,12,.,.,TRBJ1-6,TGTGCCAGCAGCCACGGCGGGTCACCCCTCCACTTT,CASSHGGSPLHF
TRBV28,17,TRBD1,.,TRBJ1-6,TGTGCCAGCAGACCTTTACCGGGACAGGCTCCGAATTCACCCCTCCACTTT,CASRPLPGQAPNSPLHF
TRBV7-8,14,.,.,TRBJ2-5,TGTGCCAGCAGCTTATTGACAGGAAGGGAGACCCAGTACTTC,CASSLLTGRETQYF
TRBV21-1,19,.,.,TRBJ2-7,TGTGCCAGCAGCAAAACTCGGGCAGGCTCTCCTCGCCCGCCCTACGAGCAGTACTTC,CASSKTRAGSPRPPYEQYF
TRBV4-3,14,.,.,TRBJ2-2,TGCGCCAGCAGCCAAGATGCCCGCCCCGGGGAGCTGTTTTTT,CASSQDARPGELFF
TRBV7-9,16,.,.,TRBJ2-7,TGTGCCAGCAGCTTAGTAGGGTACGGGGATCGGGGCGAGCAGTACTTC,CASSLVGYGDRGEQYF
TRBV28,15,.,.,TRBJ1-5,TGTGCCAGCAGTTTCCCCGACCGACTCAATCAGCCCCAGCATTTT,CASSFPDRLNQPQHF
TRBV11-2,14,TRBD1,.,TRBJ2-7,TGTGCCAGCAGCCAGGACAGGCACTCCTACGAGCAGTACTTC,CASSQDRHSYEQYF
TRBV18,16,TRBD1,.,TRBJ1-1,TGTGCCAGCTCACCACCTCAGACAGGGTCGGGCACTGAAGCTTTCTTT,CASSPPQTGSGTEAFF
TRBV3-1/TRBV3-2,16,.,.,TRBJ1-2,TGTGCCAGCAGCCACCAAGCCACGGCCGAGGGTTATGGCTACACCTTC,CASSHQATAEGYGYTF
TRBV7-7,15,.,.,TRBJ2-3,TGTGCCAGCAGCTTAGGCGGTACCGGTACAGATACGCAGTATTTT,CASSLGGTGTDTQYF
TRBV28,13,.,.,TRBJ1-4,TGTGCCAGCAGCCTTCTGGCCAACCTAGAACTGTTTTTT,CASSLLANLELFF
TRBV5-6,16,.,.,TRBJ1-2,TGTGCCAGCAGCTTGAAGCCCACGGCAGGGAACTATGGCTACACCTTC,CASSLKPTAGNYGYTF
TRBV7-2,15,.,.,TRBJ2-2,TGTGCCAGCAGCCCGGGACTGCGCCACACCGGGGAGCTGTTTTTT,CASSPGLRHTGELFF
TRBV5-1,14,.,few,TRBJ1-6,TGCGCCAGCAGCTTGGAAAGGACCTTGACACCCCTCCACTTT,CASSLERTLTPLHF
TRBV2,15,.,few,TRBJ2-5,TGTGCCAGCAGCGCCACGGGACACCACGGAGAGACCCAGTACTTC,CASSATGHHGETQYF
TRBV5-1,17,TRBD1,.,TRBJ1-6,TGCGCCAGCAGCCCCGGATCCCAACAGGGGGCGCCTTCACCCCTCCACTTT,CASSPGSQQGAPSPLHF
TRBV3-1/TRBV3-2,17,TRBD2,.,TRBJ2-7,TGTGCCAGCAGCCAAGGAGGACTAGCGGGATTCCAGTACGAGCAGTACTTC,CASSQGGLAGFQYEQYF
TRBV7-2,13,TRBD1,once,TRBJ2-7,TGTGCCAGCAGCTCGGACAGGGTCTACGAGCAGTACTTC,CASSSDRVYEQYF
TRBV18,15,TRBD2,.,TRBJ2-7,TGTGCCAGCTCACCAATAGCGGGAGGGACCTACGAGCAGTACTTC,CASSPIAGGTYEQYF
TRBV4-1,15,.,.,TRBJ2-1,TGCGCCAGCAGCCCATCTGGGGCGGGCTTTCTTGAGCAGTTCTTC,CASSPSGAGFLEQFF
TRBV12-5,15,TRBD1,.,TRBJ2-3,TGTGCTAGTGGTTTAGGACAGGGAATCACAGATACGCAGTATTTT,CASGLGQGITDTQYF
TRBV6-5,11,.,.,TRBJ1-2,TGTGCCAGCAGTATTGCGGGGGGCTACACCTTC,CASSIAGGYTF
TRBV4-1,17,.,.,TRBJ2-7,TGCGCCAGCAGCGATCCCTACAGTACCCTTGCCTCCTACGAGCAGTACTTC,CASSDPYSTLASYEQYF
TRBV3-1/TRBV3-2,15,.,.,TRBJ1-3,TGTGCCAGCAGCGCCCGTTCGTATAGTGGAAACACCATATATTTT,CASSARSYSGNTIYF
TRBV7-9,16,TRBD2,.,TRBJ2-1,TGTGCCAGCAGCTCGGAACTAGCGGGAGTCTACAATGAGCAGTTCTTC,CASSSELAGVYNEQFF
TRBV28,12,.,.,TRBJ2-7,TGTGCCAGCAGTTTTGGGGGGCGCGAGCAGTACTTC,CASSFGGREQYF